This TCR beta chain was documented in a study of vaccination effects on CD4 cells after COVID-19. CDR1 SNHLY and CDR2 FYNNEI come from the germline V gene. There are 12 residues in the CDR3. Broader study findings: Whether induced by infection or by vaccine, clones showed marked clonal contraction late after vaccination. There were few convalescent patients in the study and no early post-infection timepoints.

Antigen-specific CD4+ T cell clonotypes were called by their expansion after viral peptide-pool culture in ViraFEST. Once cultured for approximately ten days, the cells underwent separation to obtain CD4+ T cells. Recipients of the vaccine had no prior SARS-CoV-2 infection and negative nucleocapsid antibodies. A few million PBMC per well were cultured with around 10 IU/ml IL-2 and 7.5 to 10 ug/ml peptides. On days 3 and 7, fresh IL-2 medium replaced half the medium. Points on this clone: Its antigen remains unidentified.

Assay: immunoSEQ multiplex PCR; the TCRdb copy retains only in-frame clones and omits some. The sample lists approximately 76,000 clones; more than 60% were seen once. The input for sequencing was CD4+ T cells from PBMCs cultured with SARS-CoV-2 spike peptides, taken before COVID-19 vaccination. The chain recombines TRBV2 with TRBJ1-2, with a tentative D call TRBD1 (5 bases). The TCR was taken from a human donor who received a COVID-19 vaccine. Here the CDR3 reads CAGTGQGYGYTF. CDR3 coding DNA: TGTGCAGGGACGGGGCAGGGCTATGGCTACACCTTC. Full variable domain (missing parts from reference TRBV2 and TRBJ1-2): EPEVTQTPSHQVTQMGQEVILRCVPISNHLYFYWYRQILGQKVEFLVSFYNNEISEKSEIFDDQFSVERPDGSNFTLKIRSTKLEDSAMYFCAGTGQGYGYTFGSGTRLTVV.